These T cell receptor beta chains were read from a single sample in a study of human T cells and chemical hapten exposure. TCRdb called the RACE reads again in MiXCR, with one record for every CDR3 protein. This repertoire shows more than 300,000 distinct CDR3 sequences, 4.5% to 5.5% found once; its top ten account for just over 2.5%. The sequencing here drew on whole blood, taken in connection with sensitization to the hapten diphenylcyclopropenone (DPC). Receptor source: a woman aged 45-60 years with alopecia areata. Some clones in this sample may be carry-over from other donors' samples. CDR3s include the opening cysteine and the closing phenylalanine or tryptophan. The D gene is left open where the match is weak. Clone size, where shown, is once, few, many, or a class for clones that have expanded.

D: TRBD2
size: .
J: TRBJ2-5
V: TRBV7-2
CDR3: CASSWTSKGTQYF
DNA: TGTGCCAGCAGCTGGACTAGCAAAGGGACCCAGTACTTC

D: TRBD1
size: many
J: TRBJ2-7
V: TRBV6-6
CDR3: CASSSGGPPYEQYF
DNA: TGTGCCAGCAGTTCAGGGGGCCCTCCCTACGAGCAGTACTTC

D: TRBD2
size: many
J: TRBJ2-3
V: TRBV28
CDR3: CASSPSGRRTDTQYF
DNA: TGTGCCAGCAGCCCTAGCGGGAGAAGAACAGATACGCAGTATTTT

D: TRBD2
size: .
J: TRBJ2-1
V: TRBV20-1
CDR3: CSARVLAGGNEQFF
DNA: TGCAGTGCTAGAGTCTTGGCGGGAGGCAATGAGCAGTTCTTC

D: TRBD1
size: .
J: TRBJ1-1
V: TRBV12-3/TRBV12-4
CDR3: CASMGPGQGIEAFF
DNA: TGTGCCAGCATGGGTCCGGGACAGGGGATTGAAGCTTTCTTT

D: .
size: many
J: TRBJ2-3
V: TRBV28
CDR3: CASSLGGAPSTDTQYF
DNA: TGTGCCAGCAGTTTAGGAGGGGCTCCCAGCACAGATACGCAGTATTTT

D: TRBD2
size: many
J: TRBJ2-3
V: TRBV10-3
CDR3: CAISGTSGAPDTQYF
DNA: TGTGCCATCAGTGGGACTAGCGGGGCCCCCGATACGCAGTATTTT

D: TRBD2
size: many
J: TRBJ2-1
V: TRBV10-3
CDR3: CASRNDGGFYNEQFF
DNA: TGTGCCTCCCGGAATGACGGGGGGTTCTACAATGAGCAGTTCTTC

D: .
size: few
J: TRBJ1-1
V: TRBV10-3
CDR3: CAISEREGKNTEAFF
DNA: TGTGCCATCAGTGAGCGCGAAGGCAAGAACACTGAAGCTTTCTTT

D: .
size: few
J: TRBJ2-6
V: TRBV24-1
CDR3: CATSDFGKGRAGANVLTF
DNA: TGTGCCACCAGTGATTTCGGCAAGGGAAGAGCTGGGGCCAACGTCCTGACTTTC

D: .
size: many
J: TRBJ1-2
V: TRBV11-2
CDR3: CASSPRTERRYGYTF
DNA: TGTGCCAGCAGCCCTAGGACAGAGCGTCGCTATGGCTACACCTTC

D: .
size: .
J: TRBJ2-4
V: TRBV5-1
CDR3: CASSRADRAENIQYF
DNA: TGCGCCAGCAGCCGGGCCGACAGAGCTGAAAACATTCAGTACTTC

D: .
size: .
J: TRBJ2-7
V: TRBV20-1
CDR3: CSARDGIREQYF
DNA: TGCAGTGCTAGAGATGGAATAAGGGAGCAGTACTTC

D: TRBD2
size: few
J: TRBJ2-3
V: TRBV6-2/TRBV6-3
CDR3: CASSVDSSGSSDTQYF
DNA: TGTGCCAGCAGTGTCGACTCTAGCGGGAGTTCAGATACGCAGTATTTT

D: .
size: many
J: TRBJ1-5
V: TRBV7-2
CDR3: CASSPMGEGNQPQHF
DNA: TGTGCCAGCAGCCCCATGGGAGAGGGCAATCAGCCCCAGCATTTT

D: TRBD1
size: .
J: TRBJ2-1
V: TRBV3-1
CDR3: CASSHQTGGYNEQFF
DNA: TGTGCCAGCAGCCACCAGACAGGGGGCTACAATGAGCAGTTCTTC

D: TRBD1
size: .
J: TRBJ2-6
V: TRBV6-6
CDR3: CASSPQTGPSSGANVLTF
DNA: TGTGCCAGCAGTCCGCAGACAGGGCCAAGCTCTGGGGCCAACGTCCTGACTTTC

D: .
size: many
J: TRBJ1-5
V: TRBV25-1
CDR3: CASSEMGQPQHF
DNA: TGTGCCAGCAGTGAAATGGGTCAGCCCCAGCATTTT

D: .
size: many
J: TRBJ2-3
V: TRBV7-2
CDR3: CASSLVQGGTDTQYF
DNA: TGTGCCAGCAGCTTAGTCCAGGGCGGCACAGATACGCAGTATTTT

D: .
size: many
J: TRBJ1-5
V: TRBV27
CDR3: CASSLSSGLAGQPQHF
DNA: TGTGCCAGCAGTTTATCGAGCGGGCTCGCGGGGCAGCCCCAGCATTTT

D: .
size: many
J: TRBJ2-5
V: TRBV29-1
CDR3: CSVLPRSQETQYF
DNA: TGCAGCGTCCTCCCCCGTAGTCAAGAGACCCAGTACTTC

D: .
size: few
J: TRBJ1-1
V: TRBV4-3
CDR3: CASSQDTGGYGEMNTEAFF
DNA: TGCGCCAGCAGCCAAGATACGGGGGGGTATGGAGAAATGAACACTGAAGCTTTCTTT

D: .
size: few
J: TRBJ2-2
V: TRBV9
CDR3: CASSAEGYNTGELFF
DNA: TGTGCCAGCAGCGCCGAGGGCTATAACACCGGGGAGCTGTTTTTT

D: .
size: many
J: TRBJ2-2
V: TRBV5-4
CDR3: CASSLELNTGELFF
DNA: TGTGCCAGCAGCTTGGAACTGAACACCGGGGAGCTGTTTTTT

D: .
size: few
J: TRBJ2-1
V: TRBV5-1
CDR3: CASSLGQGSTSTQFNEQFF
DNA: TGCGCCAGCAGCTTGGGGCAGGGGTCGACTAGCACCCAATTCAATGAGCAGTTCTTC

D: TRBD1
size: many
J: TRBJ1-2
V: TRBV6-5
CDR3: CASSYSRTGSSTRGSYGYTF
DNA: TGTGCCAGCAGTTACTCAAGGACAGGGTCCTCCACTCGGGGCTCCTATGGCTACACCTTC

D: TRBD1
size: .
J: TRBJ1-2
V: TRBV18
CDR3: CASSPGQTLYGYTF
DNA: TGTGCCAGCTCACCGGGACAGACTCTCTATGGCTACACCTTC

D: .
size: many
J: TRBJ1-5
V: TRBV5-6
CDR3: CASSLGGGRQPQHF
DNA: TGTGCCAGCAGCTTAGGTGGGGGCCGTCAGCCCCAGCATTTT

D: .
size: .
J: TRBJ2-7
V: TRBV10-1
CDR3: CASSDGLSSYEQYF
DNA: TGCGCCAGCAGTGATGGACTTAGCTCCTACGAGCAGTACTTC

D: .
size: .
J: TRBJ2-7
V: TRBV14
CDR3: CASSQLGVTYEQYF
DNA: TGTGCCAGCAGCCAACTGGGAGTTACCTACGAGCAGTACTTC

D: TRBD1
size: many
J: TRBJ2-1
V: TRBV27
CDR3: CASSWDRSNEQFF
DNA: TGTGCCAGCAGTTGGGACAGAAGCAATGAGCAGTTCTTC

D: .
size: .
J: TRBJ1-5
V: TRBV6-5
CDR3: CASSPRFSNQPQHF
DNA: TGTGCCAGCAGCCCTCGATTTAGCAATCAGCCCCAGCATTTT

D: TRBD2
size: many
J: TRBJ2-3
V: TRBV10-3
CDR3: CAISDGGGSTDTQYF
DNA: TGTGCCATCAGTGACGGGGGAGGGAGCACAGATACGCAGTATTTT

D: TRBD2
size: many
J: TRBJ2-3
V: TRBV12-3/TRBV12-4
CDR3: CASTTRAGGLSDTQYF
DNA: TGTGCCAGCACCACCAGGGCGGGGGGGCTGTCAGATACGCAGTATTTT

D: TRBD1
size: many
J: TRBJ1-5
V: TRBV29-1
CDR3: CSVAGQQSNQPQHF
DNA: TGCAGCGTCGCGGGACAGCAGAGCAATCAGCCCCAGCATTTT

D: TRBD1
size: many
J: TRBJ1-1
V: TRBV5-5
CDR3: CASSTRQGPNTEAFF
DNA: TGTGCCAGCAGCACCCGACAGGGACCGAACACTGAAGCTTTCTTT

D: .
size: .
J: TRBJ2-2
V: TRBV6-5
CDR3: CASSYGAGRSGELFF
DNA: TGTGCCAGCAGTTACGGGGCAGGGCGGTCCGGGGAGCTGTTTTTT

D: .
size: many
J: TRBJ2-6
V: TRBV7-8
CDR3: CASRSDSGANVLTF
DNA: TGTGCCAGCAGGTCAGACTCTGGGGCCAACGTCCTGACTTTC

D: .
size: many
J: TRBJ2-3
V: TRBV18
CDR3: CASSPRGFADTQYF
DNA: TGTGCCAGCTCACCACGGGGGTTCGCAGATACGCAGTATTTT

D: TRBD2
size: many
J: TRBJ2-5
V: TRBV24-1
CDR3: CATSDKIRGVQETQYF
DNA: TGTGCCACCAGTGATAAAATCCGGGGGGTCCAAGAGACCCAGTACTTC

D: .
size: many
J: TRBJ1-1
V: TRBV29-1
CDR3: CSVARWNTEAFF
DNA: TGCAGCGTTGCAAGATGGAACACTGAAGCTTTCTTT

D: .
size: many
J: TRBJ1-6
V: TRBV11-1
CDR3: CASSLTGVHSPLHF
DNA: TGTGCCAGCAGCTTAACGGGGGTCCATTCACCCCTCCACTTT

D: TRBD2
size: few
J: TRBJ2-3
V: TRBV20-1
CDR3: CSASPSGLVDTQYF
DNA: TGCAGTGCTAGCCCTAGCGGGTTGGTTGATACGCAGTATTTT

D: .
size: many
J: TRBJ1-1
V: TRBV29-1
CDR3: CSVEIGGAFF
DNA: TGCAGCGTTGAGATCGGCGGCGCTTTCTTT

D: .
size: many
J: TRBJ2-6
V: TRBV9
CDR3: CASSVDPGPGANVLTF
DNA: TGTGCCAGCAGCGTAGACCCAGGACCTGGGGCCAACGTCCTGACTTTC

D: TRBD2
size: few
J: TRBJ2-3
V: TRBV7-8
CDR3: CASSFEAGAGDTQYF
DNA: TGTGCCAGCAGCTTCGAAGCGGGAGCAGGAGATACGCAGTATTTT

D: TRBD1
size: many
J: TRBJ2-3
V: TRBV28
CDR3: CAWGQGSTDTQYF
DNA: TGTGCCTGGGGACAGGGTAGCACAGATACGCAGTATTTT

D: TRBD1
size: .
J: TRBJ1-6
V: TRBV9
CDR3: CASSVSAGGGNSPLHF
DNA: TGTGCCAGCAGCGTATCGGCAGGGGGAGGGAATTCACCCCTCCACTTT

D: .
size: many
J: TRBJ2-7
V: TRBV13
CDR3: CASSSRDGAHEQYF
DNA: TGTGCCAGCAGCTCCCGGGACGGGGCCCACGAGCAGTACTTC

D: .
size: many
J: TRBJ2-1
V: TRBV4-2
CDR3: CASSHALTSNEQFF
DNA: TGTGCCAGCAGCCATGCCCTGACTAGCAATGAGCAGTTCTTC